This T cell receptor beta chain was identified in a study of cytomegalovirus exposure and HLA in healthy donors (dated by TCRdb to 2016 to 2017). Turning to the overall study: An earlier analysis of several hundred of the donors reported about 290 Gb of sequence data and 117 million unique TCR beta sequences from some 180 million T cells. About 300 gigabases of sequencing data and approximately 80 million unique TCR sequences were included in an early release covering several hundred HLA-typed donors. Of the approximately 400 genotyped donors, over 70% fell in the genetic ancestry cluster associated with self-reported Caucasian donors. The study aimed to test whether cataloging public T cell receptors could reveal signatures of past pathogen exposure. The T cell repertoires of 550 to 850 subjects were profiled by immunosequencing and related to cytomegalovirus serostatus. Along with the roughly 700-subject first cohort, a separate validation cohort of 120 different subjects was used. To predict cytomegalovirus infection status, the study combined high-throughput TCR immunosequencing, statistical association of individual TCRs with disease status, and machine learning. A later analysis re-examined previously published TCR beta repertoires from hundreds of donors and added high-resolution HLA genotyping to investigate patterns of TCR occurrence. Rather than using new phenotypic data, the later analysis identified candidate immune exposures from TCR beta sequences and from how often those sequences occurred across donors. An earlier analysis of about 600 of the donors used high-throughput TCR beta sequencing to judge whether each TCR beta V gene segment behaved as functional or pseudogenic. Alongside the repertoire data, information on donor age, sex, ethnicity and CMV serostatus was compiled. A later genetic analysis used genome-wide SNP genotypes for 398 of the 666 donors, treating that subset as a discovery cohort. Every repertoire in the discovery cohort had been generated on one and the same sequencing platform. Class I and class II HLA loci were covered by the typing at four-digit resolution. The number of typed donors differed by locus: about 629-630 for A, B, C, DRB1 and DQB1; 522 for DQA1; 606 for DPA1; and 450 to 480 for DPB1. A few DR-DQ haplotypes were treated as single units for association and clustering because of strong linkage in the cohort. Among 300 to 450 genotyped donors of the cohort, an average of around 240,000 unique TCR beta nucleotide sequences were sequenced per donor, around 18% of them non-productive.

Germline trimming: 8 bases from V, 7 bases from J; junction bases outside gene matches: 16. Per the germline V gene (reference sequence), MNHEY is the CDR1 and SMNVEV is the CDR2. Its CDR3 holds 15 amino acids, cysteine through phenylalanine. The kept DNA is CDR3 alone, 45 bases in frame from the first base. Broader findings and caveats from the paper: A cluster of highly shared sequence variants was judged likely to represent a technical artifact of the sequencing pipeline. The classifier was reported to diagnose cytomegalovirus status with high specificity and sensitivity in both the original cohort and the validation cohort. Across donors, most TCR sequences were observed very rarely, whereas some public TCRs were present in many individuals. The study gave a list of about 160 TCR beta chains associated with cytomegalovirus. The authors suggested that the approach could potentially be generalized to other disease states and immunological phenotypes. Most CMV-associated TCR beta chains appeared to be HLA-restricted in a later analysis, and the HLA associations seemed to be driven largely by CMV exposure. In vitro tests confirmed that a few of the cytomegalovirus-associated TCR beta chains recognize cytomegalovirus antigens. In a later analysis, the rate of TCR association differed among HLA loci, with DRB1 alleles having the most associated TCRs and HLA-C alleles having the fewest. Immune exposure information for the cohort was limited to CMV serostatus. Strong co-occurrence of HLA alleles, especially DR and DQ, made assigning TCR associations to individual alleles difficult. Because the 87-base-pair reads could not distinguish some IMGT-functional V segments, including TRBV6-2 and TRBV6-3, those segments were excluded. In an earlier analysis of approximately 590 of the donors, most TCR beta V segments appeared in productive rearrangements about 87% or about 30% of the time, broadly matching IMGT annotations. Sequencing depth was assumed to be roughly uniform across donors in the presence/absence analyses, though that assumption may not hold. According to a later analysis, parvovirus B19, influenza, CMV and Epstein-Barr virus appeared linked to several top co-occurrence clusters. In a later genetic analysis, a missense DCLRE1C variant was associated with V-gene and J-gene trimming of TCR beta chains, and the association was replicated in an independent cohort. Compared with the roughly 700-donor mean, donors in an Asian-associated ancestry cluster had fewer N-insertions in productive TCRs, according to a later genetic analysis. Because HLA typing was missing for some donors at each locus, association tests included only the typed subset. Only TCR beta chains were sequenced in this cohort, and the absence of alpha or paired-chain data limited detectable features. A later analysis associated 16,951 TCR beta sequences with specific HLA alleles at a false discovery rate of 0.05. Because counts were too low, roughly 17 rarely observed V segments, including chromosome 9 orphons, were left out of the earlier analysis of a few hundred of the donors. A further reported finding was that TCR beta sequences accurately predicted the HLA-A and HLA-B alleles for most subjects in the first cohort. In a later analysis, HLA-associated TCR beta chains showed more clonal expansion and lower generation probabilities than non-associated chains that were equally common. Correlated functional status among segregating V segments might reflect linkage disequilibrium, but an unknown experimental factor could not be ruled out.

The cohort was made up of 666 healthy bone marrow donors. At the time of sampling, every cohort member was nominally healthy, though immune exposures that went unrecorded were likely present. The donor tested CMV seronegative, placing the donor among the 300 to 450 seronegative members of the cohort. A peripheral blood sample was provided by each donor, and peripheral blood mononuclear cells were used for TCR beta sequencing. The Qiagen DNeasy Blood Extraction Kit was used to extract genomic DNA from the blood cell samples. Points on this clone: No antigen is known for it. No per-base quality is available; no much larger clone lies one base away.

Library prep was done by the immunoSEQ multiplex PCR assay. The multiplex PCR relied on a mix of 60 forward primers for TCR Vbeta segments and 13 reverse primers for TCR Jbeta segments. Amplification of the CDR3 region of rearranged TCR beta genes was performed with a multiplex PCR assay on genomic DNA. Amplified TCR beta libraries were sequenced as 87-base-pair reads on the Illumina HiSeq System. Concerning the study's data processing: A later analysis tallied about 77 million unique TCR beta chains across the 700 or so repertoires, and approximately 9.9 million of those chains were shared by two or more donors. Raw reads were error-corrected and collapsed into unique sequences with a nearest-neighbor algorithm that merged closely related sequences to remove PCR and sequencing errors. To assign V, D and J gene segments, CDR3 sequences were aligned to IMGT reference sequences. For a sequence to be retained, a match of at least six nucleotides to both a V gene segment and a J gene segment was required. Rearrangements were classified as productive when the CDR3 lacked stop codons and remained in frame with V and J, and all other rearrangements were classified as non-productive. CDR3 was defined according to IMGT convention as the region running from the second conserved V-encoded cysteine to the conserved J-encoded phenylalanine. Sequences without an unambiguous match to a single V gene segment were excluded from the earlier analysis of 587 of the donors. In an earlier analysis of about 590 of the donors, a V segment was called functional when productive rearrangements were above 56.7%, and segregating when the standard deviation between donors exceeded 5%. A statistical classification framework was built to diagnose cytomegalovirus status from the catalog of TCR beta chain sequences. In a later analysis, TCR nucleotide sequences were compared against IMGT/GENE-DB human TR gene sequences so that V and J genes could be assigned. In a later analysis, CDR3 sequences and most-parsimonious VDJ recombination scenarios were assigned using the TCRdist pipeline. In a later analysis, each TCR beta chain was defined by its CDR3 amino acid sequence together with its V-gene family, and reads without a unique V-gene family were excluded. To address suspected cross-contamination and a sequencing artifact, a later analysis removed roughly 580 highly shared, low-generation-probability nucleotide sequences. In a later analysis, a clonal expansion index was calculated for each public chain from normalized within-repertoire ranks of inferred template counts. A later analysis computed generation probabilities with a VDJ recombination model fitted to out-of-frame rearrangements, and checked the results against IGoR. In a later analysis, TCR-TCR, TCR-HLA and TCR-CMV co-occurrence was scored with hypergeometric tests, and a repertoire-size bias correction was applied to TCR pairs. A later analysis estimated false discovery rates by permuting HLA or CMV assignments 20 times. In a later analysis, co-occurring TCRs were grouped using DBSCAN, and TCRdist sequence similarity was added for clustering within HLA-allele-positive subsets. Repertoires with fewer than 30,000 or more than 120,000 public chains were left out of co-occurrence clustering, as were about 5 repertoires with anomalous nucleotide sharing. TCRdb stores this immuneACCESS table with in-frame sequences only. Part of the clones is absent; in the studies checked, under half of the shortfall reflects unresolved V genes, and no reason is known for the rest. V and J calls plus clone size are reproduced from that table; the DNA served to infer D and trimming. Within this sample are about 200,000 clones, with 80% to 85% of them counted one time only. Less than 3.5% of the sample goes to the ten largest clones.

The receptor's source is a woman in her thirties or forties in good health and CMV-seronegative. The sequence is built from TRBV27 and TRBJ2-7; 8 junctional bases match TRBD1. Sequencing was performed on PBMCs. This receptor carries the CDR3 CASRVPGGPSGEQYF. The DNA sequence follows: TGTGCCAGCCGAGTCCCAGGGGGCCCGTCGGGTGAGCAGTACTTC.